A single sample gave rise to the 3 T cell receptor beta chains below, sequenced in a study of CD8+CD57+ T cells in acquired aplastic anemia. Template material for TCR beta VDJ and CDR3 profiling consisted of genomic DNA. TCRdb re-called the reads through MiXCR, storing one row per CDR3 protein. The table has a few hundred thousand distinct CDR3 sequences, about 70% seen once; the top ten hold under 4.5%. Sequences were obtained from sorted CD4+, CD8+, or CD8+CD57+ T cells (not recorded which) from PBMCs. The receptor source for this set is a human donor in good health, serving as a control.

This clonotype was found many times. This chain links TRBV9 with TRBJ2-1; TRBD1 might be the D (6 bases). This CDR3 spans 15 amino acids. The V and J ends lost 4 bases and 12 bases respectively, with 23 bases between them. Per germline, CDR1 SGDLS and CDR2 YYNGEE. In DNA form, the CDR3 reads TGTGCCAGCAGCCCCCGAGACAGGACCGTCGGCGGGCAGTTCTTC. Amino acid sequence: CASSPRDRTVGGQFF.

This sequence joins TRBV7-2 and TRBJ2-7, with D possibly matching TRBD1 (5 bases). This CDR3 spans 15 amino acids. The V end was cut by 5 bases, the J end by 3 bases, with 17 bases between. Germline CDR1 reads SGHTA; CDR2 reads FQGNSA. CDR3 in amino acids: CASSRCPGPVYEQYF. DNA for the CDR3: TGTGCCAGCAGCCGTTGCCCAGGGCCGGTCTACGAGCAGTACTTC.

Comment on this clonotype: The germline gene is not matched at one end of the junction; a read error may be the cause. V gene TRBV9 combines with J gene TRBJ1-3; D is unresolved. The CDR3 is 15 residues long. The germline V gene has CDR1 SGDLS and CDR2 YYNGEE. The CDR3 sequence is CAWSVKPDYGKTIYF. CDR3 in DNA: TGTGCCTGGAGTGTAAAGCCGGACTACGGAAAGACCATATATTTT.